The clone carrying this TCR beta chain was observed a handful of times. Per the original methods: Reference gene primer amplification yielded estimated nucleated cell counts. TCRdb's table, derived via immunoSEQ multiplex PCR, lists solely in-frame clones and lacks some. The DNA was the basis for D and trimming; V, J and clone size are from that table. The sample gives some 270,000 clones, about 83% of which show up once; approximately 6% is in the top ten. This sample was taken from a study of blood T cell repertoires in COVID-19. Overall study context: Sites across the United States, Italy and Spain contributed samples from acute and convalescent COVID-19. PBMCs, B-cell-depleted T cells, or T cells provided the cDNA or gDNA that made up the material.

Seattle's enrolled individuals joined amid active infection and were then monitored longitudinally. After removal of 2 bases from V and 8 bases from J, the junction contained 6 bases not matched to a gene. The CDR3 runs 14 residues. Germline CDR1 is MNHEY and CDR2 is SVGAGI. The gene calls are TRBV6-5 and TRBJ1-2; 9 positions agree with TRBD1. This sequence was found in a woman aged 80 or older with COVID-19, enrolled during active disease. Sample: peripheral blood. CDR3 coding DNA: TGTGCCAGCAGTTACGCGGACAGGGGATACGGCTACACCTTC. It is translated as CASSYADRGYGYTF.